One TCR beta chain is described in this entry. What it binds is unknown. The data stem from a study of regulatory T cells in long-lasting Graves disease. Across the study: With positive TSH receptor antibodies and over 5 years of antithyroid drugs, Graves' disease was considered persistent.

Germline V CDR1 and CDR2: DFQATT, SNEGSKA (reference sequence). There are 15 residues in the CDR3. Trimming took off 6 bases at V and 0 bases at J, with 15 bases between the two ends. Study-level points and caveats: Researchers reported studying only peripheral blood, not thyroid tissue. TRBV28, TRBJ1-2 and TRBJ2-5 emerged as the favored segments in persistent disease.

Combining iRepertoire HTBI primers with Arm-PCR of CDR3 regions, the authors built TCR beta libraries. Using its own MiXCR run on the multiplex PCR reads, TCRdb lists one record per CDR3 protein. Here the sample spans roughly 400,000 distinct CDR3 sequences, roughly 21% being singletons. Time point: persistent/refractory GD, antithyroid drugs over 5 years with positive TRAb. The TCR library was prepared using RNA isolated from PBMCs. The specimen was peripheral blood mononuclear cells (PBMCs), collected when the disease was refractory, from a patient treated with antithyroid drugs. This chain uses TRBV20-1 with TRBJ2-4, with a weak D call TRBD1 (6 bases). The receptor's source is a female donor with Graves disease. The CDR3 protein is CSAARGGRAKNIQYF. The CDR3 nucleotides are TGCAGTGCCGCTCGAGGGGGAAGAGCCAAAAACATTCAGTACTTC.